This T cell receptor beta chain was sequenced during a study of blood T cells in healthy people across ages. Overall study findings and caveats: More naive CD4+ cells and higher diversity marked long-lived donors relative to aged donors. Estimates of total diversity, which came from one million sequenced T cells, were considered to be underestimates. Per million T cells, the diversity of TCR beta decreased roughly linearly as age advanced.

V shed 0 bases and J shed 0 bases, with 6 bases lying between them. CDR3 length equals 14 residues. CDR1 is SGHNT and CDR2 is YENEEA in the germline V gene. Extracted total RNA amounted to at least 5.5 micrograms for each sample. This clonotype was detected ten times or more. No antigen is known for it. Then a second PCR, running roughly 7 to 12 cycles, was carried out with a sample-barcoded 5' primer and a J-beta primer mix. TCRdb reanalysed the 5' RACE reads using MiXCR and keeps one entry per CDR3 protein. The sample lists roughly 2 million distinct CDR3 sequences; 49% were seen once. The TCR originated in a woman aged 40-49 years in good health. The chain couples TRBV11-3 to TRBJ2-7, with D perhaps matching TRBD1 (5 bases). Specimen: blood. The CDR3 nucleotides read TGTGCCAGCAGCTTAGATCAGGGCTCCTACGAGCAGTACTTC. This codes for CASSLDQGSYEQYF.